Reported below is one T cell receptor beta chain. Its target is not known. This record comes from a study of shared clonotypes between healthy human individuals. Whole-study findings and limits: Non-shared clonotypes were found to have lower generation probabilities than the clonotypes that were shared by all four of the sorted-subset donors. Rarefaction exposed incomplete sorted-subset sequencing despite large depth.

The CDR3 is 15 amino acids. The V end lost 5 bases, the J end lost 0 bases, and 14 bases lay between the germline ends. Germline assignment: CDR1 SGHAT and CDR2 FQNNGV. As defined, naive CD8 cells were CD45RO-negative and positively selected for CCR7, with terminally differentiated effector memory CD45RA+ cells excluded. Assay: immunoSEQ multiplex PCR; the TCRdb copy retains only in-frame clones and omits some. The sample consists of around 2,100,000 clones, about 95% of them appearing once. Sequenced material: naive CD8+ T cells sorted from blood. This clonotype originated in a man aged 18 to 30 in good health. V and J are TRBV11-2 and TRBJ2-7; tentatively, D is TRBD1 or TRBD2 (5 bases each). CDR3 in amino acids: CASSPTGTGSYEQYF. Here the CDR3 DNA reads TGTGCCAGCAGCCCCACCGGGACGGGCTCCTACGAGCAGTACTTC.